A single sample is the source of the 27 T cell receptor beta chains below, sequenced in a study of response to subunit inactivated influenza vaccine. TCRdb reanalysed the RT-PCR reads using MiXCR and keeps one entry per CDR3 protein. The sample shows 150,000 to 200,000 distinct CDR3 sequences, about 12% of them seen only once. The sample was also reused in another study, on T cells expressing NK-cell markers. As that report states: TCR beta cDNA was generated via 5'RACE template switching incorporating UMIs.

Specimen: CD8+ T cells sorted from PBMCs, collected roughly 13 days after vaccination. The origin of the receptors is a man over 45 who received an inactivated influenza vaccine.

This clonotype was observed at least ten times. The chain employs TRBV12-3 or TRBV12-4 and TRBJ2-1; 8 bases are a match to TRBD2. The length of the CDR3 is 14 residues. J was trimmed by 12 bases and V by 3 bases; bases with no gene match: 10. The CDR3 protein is CASSFGGEGSMQFF. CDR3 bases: TGTGCCAGCAGTTTCGGGGGGGAGGGATCAATGCAGTTCTTC.

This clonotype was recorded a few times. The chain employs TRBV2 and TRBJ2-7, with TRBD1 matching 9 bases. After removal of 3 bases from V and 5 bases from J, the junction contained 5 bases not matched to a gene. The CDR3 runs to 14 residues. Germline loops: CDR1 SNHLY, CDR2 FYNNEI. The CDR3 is CASSENRGRNEQYF. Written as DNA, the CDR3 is TGTGCCAGCAGTGAGAACAGGGGGCGTAACGAGCAGTACTTC.

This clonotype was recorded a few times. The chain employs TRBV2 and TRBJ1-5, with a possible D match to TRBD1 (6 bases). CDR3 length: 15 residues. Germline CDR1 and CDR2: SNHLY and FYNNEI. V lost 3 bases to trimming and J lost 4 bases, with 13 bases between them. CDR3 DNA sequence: TGTGCCAGCAGTGACGGACAGAACCTGAATCAGCCCCAGCATTTT. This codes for CASSDGQNLNQPQHF. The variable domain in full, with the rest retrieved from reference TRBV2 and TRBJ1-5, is EPEVTQTPSHQVTQMGQEVILRCVPISNHLYFYWYRQILGQKVEFLVSFYNNEISEKSEIFDDQFSVERPDGSNFTLKIRSTKLEDSAMYFCASSDGQNLNQPQHFGDGTRLSIL.

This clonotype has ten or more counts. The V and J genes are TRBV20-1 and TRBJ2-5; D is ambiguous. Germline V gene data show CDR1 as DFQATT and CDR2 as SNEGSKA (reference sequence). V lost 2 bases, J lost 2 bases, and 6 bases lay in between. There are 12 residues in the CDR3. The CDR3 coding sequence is TGCAGTGCTAGACGGGCTCAAGAGACCCAGTACTTC. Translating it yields CSARRAQETQYF.

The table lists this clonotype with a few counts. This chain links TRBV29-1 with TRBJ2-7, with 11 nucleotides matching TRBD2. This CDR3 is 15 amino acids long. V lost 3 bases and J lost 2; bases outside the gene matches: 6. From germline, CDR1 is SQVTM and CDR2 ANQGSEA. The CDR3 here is CSVEWTSGRTYEQYF. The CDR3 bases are TGCAGCGTTGAGTGGACTAGCGGGCGGACCTACGAGCAGTACTTC.

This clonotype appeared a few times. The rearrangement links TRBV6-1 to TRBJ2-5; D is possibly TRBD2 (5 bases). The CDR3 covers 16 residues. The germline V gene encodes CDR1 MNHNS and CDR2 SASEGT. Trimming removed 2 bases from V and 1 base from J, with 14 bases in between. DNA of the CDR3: TGTGCCAGCAGTGAACTTTTCGGGCTAGCCCAAGAGACCCAGTACTTC. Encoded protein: CASSELFGLAQETQYF.

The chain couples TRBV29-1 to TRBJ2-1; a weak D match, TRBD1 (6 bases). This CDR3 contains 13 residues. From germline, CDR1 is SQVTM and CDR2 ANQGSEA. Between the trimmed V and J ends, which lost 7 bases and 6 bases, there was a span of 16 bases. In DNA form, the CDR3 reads TGCAGCGCACGACAGGACTTCTTCAATGAGCAGTTCTTC. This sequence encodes CSARQDFFNEQFF.

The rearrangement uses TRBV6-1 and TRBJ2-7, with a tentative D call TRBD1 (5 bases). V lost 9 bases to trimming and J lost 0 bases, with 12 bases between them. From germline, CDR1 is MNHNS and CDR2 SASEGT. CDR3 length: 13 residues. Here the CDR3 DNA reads TGTGCCAGTCGCCGGACAAGCTCCTACGAGCAGTACTTC. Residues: CASRRTSSYEQYF.

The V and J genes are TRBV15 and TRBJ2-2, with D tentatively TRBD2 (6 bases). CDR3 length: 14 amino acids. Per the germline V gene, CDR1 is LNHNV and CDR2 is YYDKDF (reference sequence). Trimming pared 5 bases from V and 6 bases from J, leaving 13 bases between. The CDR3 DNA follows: TGTGCCACCAGCCCCCGGGAGTCTGCCGGGGAGCTGTTTTTT. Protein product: CATSPRESAGELFF. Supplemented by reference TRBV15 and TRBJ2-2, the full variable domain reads DAMVIQNPRYQVTQFGKPVTLSCSQTLNHNVMYWYQQKSSQAPKLLFHYYDKDFNNEADTPDNFQSRRPNTSFCFLDIRSPGLGDTAMYLCATSPRESAGELFFGEGSRLTVL.

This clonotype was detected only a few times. The CDR3: CATSPWGGGQETQYF. In nucleotides, the CDR3 is TGTGCCACCTCCCCTTGGGGGGGGGGCCAAGAGACCCAGTACTTC. This chain links TRBV9 with TRBJ2-5; 7 bases align to TRBD2. The V gene's germline CDR1 is SGDLS and CDR2 YYNGEE. The CDR3 consists of 15 residues. The V gene end was trimmed by 9 bases and the J gene end by 1 base; junction bases not matched to a gene: 12. The full variable domain, completed using reference TRBV9 and TRBJ2-5, is DSGVTQTPKHLITATGQRVTLRCSPRSGDLSVYWYQQSLDQGLQFLIQYYNGEERAKGNILERFSAQQFPDLHSELNLSSLELGDSALYFCATSPWGGGQETQYFGPGTRLLVL.

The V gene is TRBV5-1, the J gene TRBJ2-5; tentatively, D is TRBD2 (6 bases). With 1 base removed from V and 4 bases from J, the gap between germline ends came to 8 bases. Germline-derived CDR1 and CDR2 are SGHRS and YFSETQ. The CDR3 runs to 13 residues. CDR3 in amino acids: CASSLLGGETQYF. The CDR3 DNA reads TGCGCCAGCAGCTTGTTGGGGGGAGAGACCCAGTACTTC.

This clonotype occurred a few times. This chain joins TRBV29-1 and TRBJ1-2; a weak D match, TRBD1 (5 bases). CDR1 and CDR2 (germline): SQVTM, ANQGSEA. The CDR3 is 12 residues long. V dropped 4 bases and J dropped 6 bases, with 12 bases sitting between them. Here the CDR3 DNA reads TGCAGCGTTGTATACAGGCCTCATGGCTACACCTTC. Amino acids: CSVVYRPHGYTF.

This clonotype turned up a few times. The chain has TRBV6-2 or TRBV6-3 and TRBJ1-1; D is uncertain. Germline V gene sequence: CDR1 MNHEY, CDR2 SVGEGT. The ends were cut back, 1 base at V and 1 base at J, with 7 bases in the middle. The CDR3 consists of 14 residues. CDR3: CASSYWAENTEAFF. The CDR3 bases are TGTGCCAGCAGTTACTGGGCAGAGAACACTGAAGCTTTCTTT.

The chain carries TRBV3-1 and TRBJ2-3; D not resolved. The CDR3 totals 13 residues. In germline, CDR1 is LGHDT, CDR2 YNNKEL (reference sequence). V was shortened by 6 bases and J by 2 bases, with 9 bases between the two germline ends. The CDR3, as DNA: TGTGCCAGCAGTGCCGAGAACACAGATACGCAGTATTTT. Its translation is CASSAENTDTQYF.

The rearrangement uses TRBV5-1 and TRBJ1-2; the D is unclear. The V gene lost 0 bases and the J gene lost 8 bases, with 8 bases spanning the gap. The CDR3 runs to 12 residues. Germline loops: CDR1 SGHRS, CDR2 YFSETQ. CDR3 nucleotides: TGCGCCAGCAGCTTGGCTCTGGGCGGCTACACCTTC. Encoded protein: CASSLALGGYTF.

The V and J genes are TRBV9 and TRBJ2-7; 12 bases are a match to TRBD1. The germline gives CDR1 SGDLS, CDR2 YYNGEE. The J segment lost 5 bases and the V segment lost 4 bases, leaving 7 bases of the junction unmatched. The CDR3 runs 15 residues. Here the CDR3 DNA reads TGTGCCAGCAGCCTCGACGGGACAGGGGGCAACGAGCAGTACTTC. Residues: CASSLDGTGGNEQYF.

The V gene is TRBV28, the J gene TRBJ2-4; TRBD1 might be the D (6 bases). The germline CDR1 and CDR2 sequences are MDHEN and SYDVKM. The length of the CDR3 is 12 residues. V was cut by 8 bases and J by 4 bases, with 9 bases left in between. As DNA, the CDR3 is TGTGCCAGCGGGGGCAGTAAAAACATTCAGTACTTC. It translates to CASGGSKNIQYF.

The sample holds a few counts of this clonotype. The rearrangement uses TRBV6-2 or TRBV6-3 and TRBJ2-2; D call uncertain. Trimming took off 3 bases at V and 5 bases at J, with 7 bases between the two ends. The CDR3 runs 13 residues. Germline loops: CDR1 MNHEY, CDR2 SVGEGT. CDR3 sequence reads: CASSYRPTGELFF. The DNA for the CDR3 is TGTGCCAGCAGTTATCGGCCTACCGGGGAGCTGTTTTTT.

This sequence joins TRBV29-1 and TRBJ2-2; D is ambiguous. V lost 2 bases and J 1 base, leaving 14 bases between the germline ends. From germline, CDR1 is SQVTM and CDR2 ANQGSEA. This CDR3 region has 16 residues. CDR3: CSVETRAAGNTGELFF. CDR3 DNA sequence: TGCAGCGTTGAAACCCGGGCCGCCGGGAACACCGGGGAGCTGTTTTTT.

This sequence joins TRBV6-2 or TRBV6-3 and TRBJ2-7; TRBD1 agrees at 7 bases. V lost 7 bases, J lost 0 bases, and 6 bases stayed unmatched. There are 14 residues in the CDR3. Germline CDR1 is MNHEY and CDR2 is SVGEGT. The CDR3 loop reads CASNGQATSYEQYF. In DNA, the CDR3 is TGTGCCAGCAACGGACAGGCCACCTCCTACGAGCAGTACTTC.

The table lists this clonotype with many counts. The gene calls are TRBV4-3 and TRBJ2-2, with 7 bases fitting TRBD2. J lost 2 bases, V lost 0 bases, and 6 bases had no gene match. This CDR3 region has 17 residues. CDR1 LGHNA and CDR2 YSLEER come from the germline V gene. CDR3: CASSQDGEGFNTGELFF. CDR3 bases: TGCGCCAGCAGCCAAGATGGGGAGGGGTTTAACACCGGGGAGCTGTTTTTT.

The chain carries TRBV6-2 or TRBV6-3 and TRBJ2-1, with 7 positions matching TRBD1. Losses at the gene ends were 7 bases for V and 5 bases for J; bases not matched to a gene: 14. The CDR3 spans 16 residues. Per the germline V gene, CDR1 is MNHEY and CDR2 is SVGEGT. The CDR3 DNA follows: TGTGCCAGCAACTCCTGGGGACAGCTCCCCGACAATGAGCAGTTCTTC. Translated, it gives CASNSWGQLPDNEQFF.

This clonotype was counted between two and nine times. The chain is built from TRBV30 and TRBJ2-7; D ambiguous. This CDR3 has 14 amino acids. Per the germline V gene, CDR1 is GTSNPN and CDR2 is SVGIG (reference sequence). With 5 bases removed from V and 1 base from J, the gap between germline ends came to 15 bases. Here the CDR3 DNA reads TGTGCCTGGTGCAAGTGGGATACTTCCTACGAGCAGTACTTC. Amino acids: CAWCKWDTSYEQYF.

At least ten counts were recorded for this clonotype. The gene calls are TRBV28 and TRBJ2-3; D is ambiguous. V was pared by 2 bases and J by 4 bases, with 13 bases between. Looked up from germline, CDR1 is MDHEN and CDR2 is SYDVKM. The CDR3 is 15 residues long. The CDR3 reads CASSLLPGYPDTQYF. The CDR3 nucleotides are TGTGCCAGCAGTTTACTGCCAGGATATCCAGATACGCAGTATTTT.

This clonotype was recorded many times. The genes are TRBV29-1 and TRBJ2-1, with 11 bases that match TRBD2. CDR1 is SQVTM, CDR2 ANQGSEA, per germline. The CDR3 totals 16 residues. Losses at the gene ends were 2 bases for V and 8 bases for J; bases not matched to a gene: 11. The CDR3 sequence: CSVERGIAGGPHEQFF. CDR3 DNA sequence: TGCAGCGTTGAAAGAGGTATAGCGGGAGGGCCCCATGAGCAGTTCTTC.

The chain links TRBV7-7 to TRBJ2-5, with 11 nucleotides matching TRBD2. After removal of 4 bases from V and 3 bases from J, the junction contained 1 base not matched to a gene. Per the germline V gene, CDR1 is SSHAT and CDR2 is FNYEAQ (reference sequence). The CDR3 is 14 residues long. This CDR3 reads CASSWGLAEETQYF. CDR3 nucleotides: TGTGCCAGCAGCTGGGGACTAGCGGAAGAGACCCAGTACTTC.

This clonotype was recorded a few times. Here the CDR3 reads CASSGLAGGKYQETQYF. CDR3 nucleotides: TGTGCCAGCAGCGGTCTAGCGGGGGGGAAGTACCAAGAGACCCAGTACTTC. The chain links TRBV28 to TRBJ2-5; 12 bases fit TRBD2. The CDR3 length is 17 residues. CDR1 and CDR2 (germline): MDHEN, SYDVKM. Losses at the gene ends were 6 bases for V and 0 bases for J; bases not matched to a gene: 8.